The clone carrying this T cell receptor beta chain has a handful of counts. The antigen remains unidentified. Looked up from germline, CDR1 is KGHSH and CDR2 is LQKENI. Trimming cost V 4 bases and J 1 base, with 13 bases left between them. The CDR3 is made up of 15 amino acids. This sample was included in a study of Graves' ophthalmopathy and Graves' hyperthyroidism. General study findings and limits: In predicting ophthalmopathy progression, the model reached approximately 71% sensitivity and 72.22% specificity.

Transcripts of RNA were the source for amplifying TCR beta CDR3 regions. HTBI-primed first-round RT-PCR preceded second-round multiplex PCR. TCRdb passed the multiplex PCR reads through MiXCR, listing each CDR3 protein once. This table holds roughly 610,000 distinct CDR3 sequences, 22% found once. Each hyperthyroidism patient was newly diagnosed, with under 2 months' duration, and aged 18 to 65. The chain is built from TRBV18 and TRBJ2-5, with D possibly TRBD2 on 5 matching bases. The sequenced material came from peripheral blood. The receptor was derived from a woman younger than 35 with stable Graves' hyperthyroidism. Some clones in this sample may be carry-over from other donors' samples. The DNA of the CDR3 is TGTGCCAGCTCACTCTTGCCGGGGATCCAAGAGACCCAGTACTTC. It is translated as CASSLLPGIQETQYF.